These 26 T cell receptor beta chains were sequenced from one sample in a study of T-cell reconstitution after alpha-beta-depleted transplantation in children. A TCRbeta library incorporating unique molecular identifiers was prepared. Each CDR3 protein is one row after TCRdb ran MiXCR on the PCR reads. The sample holds 800,000 to 1,000,000 distinct CDR3 sequences, under 30% seen once. The sample in question was PBMCs, mostly from graft donor cells, obtained 360 days after TCRalphabeta/CD19-depleted stem cell transplant. These receptors were taken from a boy under three years old who had a stem cell transplant for SCID, so the T cells may come from the graft donor.

This clonotype was picked up many times. The CDR3 loop is CASSPRTADTQYF. The CDR3 DNA is TGTGCCAGCAGTCCCAGGACGGCAGATACGCAGTATTTT. This chain joins TRBV12-3 or TRBV12-4 and TRBJ2-3; no clear D. This CDR3 comprises 13 residues. V was cut by 5 bases and J by 4 bases, with 10 bases left in between.

This clonotype was seen only a few times. The chain has TRBV7-2 and TRBJ1-6, with D perhaps TRBD1 (6 bases). Germline CDR1 and CDR2: SGHTA and FQGNSA. This CDR3 has 15 residues. V was shortened by 4 bases and J by 7 bases, with 14 bases between the two germline ends. The CDR3 loop reads CASSSPGQPNSPLHF. The DNA for the CDR3 is TGTGCCAGCAGCTCCCCAGGACAGCCAAATTCACCCCTCCACTTT.

At least ten counts were recorded for this clonotype. The chain recombines TRBV5-5 with TRBJ2-7, with 7 bases identical to TRBD2. After removal of 4 bases from V and 3 bases from J, the junction contained 13 bases not matched to a gene. This CDR3 is built from 16 residues. CDR1 SGHKS and CDR2 YYEKEE come from the germline V gene (reference sequence). CDR3 DNA: TGTGCCAGCAGCATCAACGGACTAGTGGGACTCTACGAGCAGTACTTC. It codes for CASSINGLVGLYEQYF.

The chain combines TRBV12-3 or TRBV12-4 with TRBJ2-2; D is unclear. V was pared by 2 bases and J by 7 bases, with 8 bases between. The CDR3 loop spans 13 amino acids. CDR3 amino acids: CASSLRRYGELFF. CDR3 nucleotides: TGTGCCAGCAGTTTAAGGCGCTACGGGGAGCTGTTTTTT.

The sample holds a few counts of this clonotype. V and J are TRBV7-2 and TRBJ2-2, with no clear D. The V gene lost 0 bases and the J gene lost 7 bases, with 9 bases spanning the gap. The CDR3 has 14 amino acids. CDR1 is SGHTA, CDR2 FQGNSA, per germline. The CDR3 sequence: CASSLAGADGELFF. The CDR3 DNA reads TGTGCCAGCAGCTTAGCAGGAGCAGACGGGGAGCTGTTTTTT.

V and J are TRBV5-1 and TRBJ2-5; maybe TRBD2 (5 bases). CDR3 length equals 14 residues. CDR1 and CDR2 from the germline V gene are SGHRS and YFSETQ. V was shortened by 5 bases and J by 5 bases, with 16 bases between the two germline ends. This CDR3 reads CASRSLGESETQYF. The CDR3 region has the DNA TGCGCCAGCAGGTCTCTCGGGGAGTCGGAGACCCAGTACTTC.

A few counts support this clonotype. This chain links TRBV5-1 with TRBJ1-6; no definite D call. Germline-derived CDR1 and CDR2 are SGHRS and YFSETQ. V was clipped by 3 bases and J by 8 bases, with 9 bases between them. The CDR3 runs to 13 residues. CDR3 residues: CASSSTIDSPLHF. CDR3 bases: TGCGCCAGCAGCTCCACTATCGATTCACCCCTCCACTTT.

This clonotype was counted ten times or more. This chain connects TRBV6-1 to TRBJ2-1, with 9 bases aligning to TRBD1. From germline, CDR1 is MNHNS and CDR2 SASEGT. V dropped 6 bases and J dropped 5; count of bases not matched to a gene: 8. The CDR3 loop spans 15 amino acids. CDR3 nucleotide sequence: TGTGCCAGCAGCACAGTTAACAGGGGGCACAATGAGCAGTTCTTC. Encoded protein: CASSTVNRGHNEQFF.

This clonotype has ten or more counts. The chain carries TRBV6-1 and TRBJ2-2, with D possibly being TRBD1 or TRBD2 (5 bases each). The length of the CDR3 is 14 residues. Trimming shortened V by 7 bases and J by 3 bases, and 12 bases separated the two germline ends. Germline lookup yields CDR1 MNHNS and CDR2 SASEGT. The CDR3 nucleotides read TGTGCCAGCACGTGGGGGACGCACACCGGGGAGCTGTTTTTT. The encoded protein is CASTWGTHTGELFF.

V is TRBV25-1 and J is TRBJ2-5; D tentatively reads TRBD1 or TRBD2 (6 bases each). Per germline, CDR1 MGHDK and CDR2 SYGVNS. This CDR3 contains 15 residues. V was pared by 1 base and J by 5 bases, with 14 bases between. CDR3 nucleotide sequence: TGTGCCAGCAGTGAATCTGGGGGGCGCAGGGAGACCCAGTACTTC. Translating it yields CASSESGGRRETQYF.

Only a few counts were recorded for this clonotype. This chain connects TRBV20-1 to TRBJ1-3, with a tentative D call TRBD1 (5 bases). Between the trimmed V and J ends, which lost 4 bases and 2 bases, there was a span of 9 bases. The germline CDR1 and CDR2 sequences are DFQATT and SNEGSKA (reference sequence). This CDR3 is 13 amino acids long. CDR3 amino acids: CSATGRAGNTIYF. CDR3 bases: TGCAGTGCTACAGGGAGGGCTGGAAACACCATATATTTT.

The chain carries TRBV4-1 and TRBJ2-2; possibly TRBD1 or TRBD2 for D (6 bases each). Germline CDR1 and CDR2: MGHRA and YSYEKL. The CDR3 loop spans 18 amino acids. The V and J ends lost 1 base and 6 bases respectively, with 21 bases between them. The CDR3 reads CASSQGRGRQVGPGELFF. Written as DNA, the CDR3 is TGCGCCAGCAGCCAAGGGAGGGGGAGGCAGGTGGGACCCGGGGAGCTGTTTTTT.

The chain joins TRBV7-4 to TRBJ2-3, with 10 bases fitting TRBD1. Germline CDR1 reads SGHVT; CDR2 reads SQSDAQ. This CDR3 comprises 15 residues. The V segment lost 0 bases and the J segment 6 bases; nucleotides outside the gene matches: 3. CDR3: CASSLAGTGEDTQYF. CDR3 DNA: TGTGCCAGCAGCTTAGCCGGGACAGGGGAGGATACGCAGTATTTT.

The rearrangement links TRBV24-1 to TRBJ2-2; possibly TRBD1 for D (5 bases). Germline V gene sequence: CDR1 KGHDR, CDR2 SFDVKD. The CDR3 runs to 15 residues. V was clipped by 3 bases and J by 6 bases, with 13 bases between them. The CDR3 DNA reads TGTGCCACCAGTGATATACAGGCGTTTGCCGGGGAGCTGTTTTTT. Amino acid sequence: CATSDIQAFAGELFF.

The V gene is TRBV12-3 or TRBV12-4, the J gene TRBJ2-2; 7 bases are shared with TRBD1. The V segment lost 3 bases and the J segment 6 bases; nucleotides outside the gene matches: 4. The CDR3 sequence is 14 residues long. The CDR3 loop reads CASSLRGPAGELFF. The CDR3 nucleotides read TGTGCCAGCAGTTTGAGGGGGCCCGCCGGGGAGCTGTTTTTT.

The V call is TRBV11-2, the J call TRBJ2-3; D remains ambiguous. The CDR3 has 15 residues. CDR1 and CDR2 (germline): SGHAT, FQNNGV. V was shortened by 1 base and J by 6 bases, with 14 bases between the two germline ends. The chain's CDR3 is CASSLVSPYSDTQYF. The CDR3 nucleotides read TGTGCCAGCAGCTTAGTTTCTCCATACTCCGATACGCAGTATTTT.

This rearrangement joins TRBV6-1 to TRBJ2-5; D is tentatively TRBD1 or TRBD2 (5 bases each). There are 14 residues in the CDR3. Trimming pared 8 bases from V and 5 bases from J, leaving 18 bases between. Germline loops: CDR1 MNHNS, CDR2 SASEGT. CDR3 in amino acids: CASGTSQWGETQYF. The CDR3 bases are TGTGCCAGCGGAACCTCCCAATGGGGGGAGACCCAGTACTTC.

V usage is TRBV4-3 and J usage is TRBJ2-1; D gene ambiguous. CDR1 is LGHNA and CDR2 is YSLEER in the germline V gene. Trimming took 0 bases from V and 0 from J, leaving 15 bases between them. CDR3 length: 18 residues. The CDR3 region is CASSQDLAPWSSYNEQFF. The CDR3 DNA reads TGCGCCAGCAGCCAAGATTTGGCGCCCTGGAGCTCCTACAATGAGCAGTTCTTC.

This rearrangement joins TRBV5-1 to TRBJ2-6; D is undetermined. Germline V lookup: CDR1 SGHRS, CDR2 YFSETQ. The length of the CDR3 is 17 residues. V was pared by 0 bases and J by 1 base, with 11 bases between. CDR3 sequence reads: CASSLGGSYSGANVLTF. The CDR3, as DNA: TGCGCCAGCAGCTTGGGCGGCTCGTATTCTGGGGCCAACGTCCTGACTTTC.

The chain links TRBV9 to TRBJ2-7; no definite D call. CDR3 length: 16 residues. CDR1 is SGDLS, CDR2 YYNGEE, per germline. Trimming stripped 0 bases from V and 3 bases from J, with 16 bases between. CDR3: CASSVGSSFTFYEQYF. CDR3 DNA: TGTGCCAGCAGCGTAGGGAGTAGCTTCACTTTCTACGAGCAGTACTTC.

The V and J genes are TRBV13 and TRBJ1-3; D may be TRBD1 (5 bases). V shed 0 bases and J shed 0 bases, with 9 bases lying between them. CDR1 PRHDT and CDR2 FYEKMQ come from the germline V gene (reference sequence). The CDR3 is 16 amino acids. CDR3 in amino acids: CASSLGWGLSGNTIYF. CDR3 sequence (DNA): TGTGCCAGCAGCTTAGGATGGGGCCTCTCTGGAAACACCATATATTTT.

The chain couples TRBV5-6 to TRBJ2-7, with D possibly TRBD1 on 7 matching bases. Germline assignment: CDR1 SGHDT and CDR2 YYEEEE. The CDR3 spans 15 residues. The germline V and J ends were trimmed by 4 bases and 0 bases, with 14 bases remaining between them. CDR3 DNA sequence: TGTGCCAGCAGCCAGGGGGGTCGCTACTCCTACGAGCAGTACTTC. Translating it yields CASSQGGRYSYEQYF.

The chain is built from TRBV6-5 and TRBJ2-1; D is perhaps TRBD2 (7 bases). Per germline, CDR1 MNHEY and CDR2 SVGAGI. Deletions cut 0 bases from V and 5 bases from J, with 14 bases between. There are 16 residues in the CDR3. The CDR3 here is CASSYSGGTLHNEQFF. The DNA for the CDR3 is TGTGCCAGCAGTTACTCGGGGGGGACACTTCACAATGAGCAGTTCTTC.

The V call is TRBV29-1, the J call TRBJ2-5; 9 positions match TRBD2. The junction had 6 bases not matched to a gene; V was cut back by 7 bases and J by 3 bases. The CDR3 extends over 13 amino acids. Germline CDR1 reads SQVTM; CDR2 reads ANQGSEA. The CDR3 here is CSADGLAKETQYF. CDR3 DNA sequence: TGCAGCGCCGATGGACTAGCGAAAGAGACCCAGTACTTC.

V and J are TRBV5-6 and TRBJ2-7; 10 positions agree with TRBD2. Looked up from germline, CDR1 is SGHDT and CDR2 is YYEEEE. The CDR3 is 17 amino acids. After removal of 4 bases from V and 0 bases from J, the junction contained 10 bases not matched to a gene. CDR3 bases: TGTGCCAGCAGCCCACCAGCCCTAGCGGGGGTCTCCTACGAGCAGTACTTC. Protein: CASSPPALAGVSYEQYF.

The V and J genes are TRBV20-1 and TRBJ2-5; TRBD2 agrees at 8 bases. V trimming: 6 bases; J trimming: 4 bases; junction bases outside the gene matches: 10. The V gene's germline CDR1 is DFQATT and CDR2 SNEGSKA (reference sequence). The CDR3 sequence is 14 residues long. For the CDR3, the DNA is TGCAGTGCCCCCCGGGGGGGTGAACGAGAGACCCAGTACTTC. It yields the protein CSAPRGGERETQYF.